Listed here are 26 T cell receptor beta chains from one sample, sequenced in a study of T cells in Graves' hyperthyroidism and ophthalmopathy. What was amplified from RNA transcripts were TCR beta CDR3 regions. TCR CDR3 underwent first-round RT-PCR with the HTBI primer set. Via MiXCR, TCRdb re-called the multiplex PCR reads, giving one row per CDR3 protein. The repertoire has more than 650,000 distinct CDR3 sequences, approximately 15% of them found once; the top ten carry about 10%. Sequences were obtained from blood. These receptors were taken from a woman younger than 30 with Graves' hyperthyroidism.

The chain is built from TRBV20-1 and TRBJ2-5; possible D gene TRBD2, 6 bases. Germline CDR1 reads DFQATT; CDR2 reads SNEGSKA (reference sequence). This CDR3 is built from 17 residues. V was cut by 0 bases and J by 2 bases, with 19 bases left in between. The CDR3 here is CSARDLSGVKNQETQYF. CDR3 DNA sequence: TGCAGTGCTAGAGATCTATCGGGGGTGAAAAATCAAGAGACCCAGTACTTC.

V is TRBV2 and J is TRBJ2-1; 11 positions agree with TRBD2. V gave up 6 bases and J gave up 7 bases; unmatched junction bases: 11. Germline CDR1 and CDR2: SNHLY and FYNNEI. The CDR3 has 16 amino acids. This CDR3 reads CASRLSGGAIGNEQFF. CDR3 coding DNA: TGTGCCAGCAGACTTAGCGGGGGGGCTATAGGAAATGAGCAGTTCTTC.

This clonotype was seen a handful of times. J is TRBJ2-7 and V is TRBV20-1; D is possibly TRBD1 (5 bases). Germline V gives CDR1 DFQATT, CDR2 SNEGSKA (reference sequence). V was shortened by 2 bases and J by 6 bases, with 11 bases between the two germline ends. CDR3 size: 12 residues. The CDR3 spells CSARRGGGEQYF. The DNA for the CDR3 is TGCAGTGCTAGAAGGGGTGGCGGCGAGCAGTACTTC.

The chain is built from TRBV27 and TRBJ2-7, with 12 bases that match TRBD2. The CDR3 is 17 residues long. The germline gives CDR1 MNHEY, CDR2 SMNVEV (reference sequence). V shed 2 bases and J 5 bases; nucleotides not matched to a gene: 10. Here the CDR3 reads CASSLKGRLAGANEQYF. The DNA of the CDR3 is TGTGCCAGCAGTTTAAAAGGCCGACTAGCGGGAGCAAACGAGCAGTACTTC.

V is TRBV10-3 and J is TRBJ1-3; 8 bases are shared with TRBD1. The J segment lost 2 bases and the V segment lost 7 bases, leaving 4 bases of the junction unmatched. Germline V gene sequence: CDR1 ENHRY, CDR2 SYGVKD. There are 14 residues in the CDR3. The CDR3 bases are TGTGCCATCATGCAGGGGGCGGCTGGAAACACCATATATTTT. Its protein product is CAIMQGAAGNTIYF.

There are a few counts of this clonotype. J is TRBJ2-7 and V is TRBV28, with 7 bases lining up with TRBD1. Germline-derived CDR1 and CDR2 are MDHEN and SYDVKM. The CDR3 covers 15 residues. The junction had 9 bases not matched to a gene; V was cut back by 7 bases and J by 0 bases. CDR3 in DNA: TGTGCCAGCACCCTAGGACAGGACCTCTCCTACGAGCAGTACTTC. Its protein is CASTLGQDLSYEQYF.

In its sample, this clonotype was seen a few times. CDR3 DNA: TGTGCCAGTAGTATAGACTGGGGGAACTATGGCTACACCTTC. It translates to CASSIDWGNYGYTF. This sequence joins TRBV19 and TRBJ1-2, with a possible D match to TRBD1 (5 bases). Between the trimmed V and J ends, which lost 0 bases and 2 bases, there was a span of 7 bases. Germline V lookup: CDR1 LNHDA, CDR2 SQIVND (reference sequence). The CDR3 consists of 14 residues.

As DNA, the CDR3 is TGTGCCAGCAGTCCCTCCGCAGGGTTTAACTATGGCTACACCTTC. Translation gives CASSPSAGFNYGYTF. The rearrangement links TRBV6-2 or TRBV6-3 to TRBJ1-2; perhaps TRBD1 as D (5 bases). The CDR3 is 15 residues long. With 5 bases removed from V and 1 base from J, the gap between germline ends came to 14 bases. Germline V gives CDR1 MNHEY, CDR2 SVGEGT.

This clonotype was seen at least ten times. This chain links TRBV18 with TRBJ1-2, with D unresolved. Trimming pared 2 bases from V and 1 base from J, leaving 8 bases between. In germline, CDR1 is KGHSH, CDR2 LQKENI. The CDR3 consists of 14 residues. The DNA of the CDR3 is TGTGCCAGCTCACCAGTACAGCATAACTATGGCTACACCTTC. This codes for CASSPVQHNYGYTF.

The CDR3: CASNDRDREQYF. DNA of the CDR3: TGCGCCAGTAACGACAGGGATCGCGAGCAGTACTTC. The chain joins TRBV4-3 to TRBJ2-7, with 7 nucleotides matching TRBD1. Germline assignment: CDR1 LGHNA and CDR2 YSLEER. The CDR3 extends over 12 amino acids. The trim removed 9 bases at V and 6 bases at J, leaving 8 bases unmatched.

There are a few counts of this clonotype. The chain combines TRBV11-2 with TRBJ2-5; D gene uncertain. Per the germline V gene, CDR1 is SGHAT and CDR2 is FQNNGV. V was clipped by 2 bases and J by 4 bases, with 14 bases between them. The CDR3 is made up of 15 amino acids. CDR3 loop: CASSLPTRSGETQYF. CDR3 sequence (DNA): TGTGCCAGCAGCTTACCTACCCGGTCTGGAGAGACCCAGTACTTC.

This clonotype was picked up many times. The chain carries TRBV25-1 and TRBJ2-7, with a tentative D call TRBD1 (5 bases). Germline CDR1 MGHDK, CDR2 SYGVNS. The length of the CDR3 is 13 residues. V dropped 3 bases and J dropped 5 bases, with 11 bases sitting between them. CDR3 sequence (DNA): TGTGCCAGCAGTGATCCAGGGCGAAACGAGCAGTACTTC. Translation gives CASSDPGRNEQYF.

This clonotype was found a few times. V is TRBV19 and J is TRBJ1-1; 7 positions match TRBD1. The CDR3 has 20 amino acids. Germline-derived CDR1 and CDR2 are LNHDA and SQIVND (reference sequence). V shed 1 base and J 2 bases; nucleotides not matched to a gene: 19. The CDR3 here is CASSIVVIGDSSGGNTEAFF. CDR3 bases: TGTGCCAGTAGTATAGTGGTAATAGGGGACAGTTCCGGCGGTAACACTGAAGCTTTCTTT.

J is TRBJ1-2 and V is TRBV5-4; D call uncertain. Germline CDR1 and CDR2: SGHNT and YYREEE (reference sequence). The V and J ends lost 4 bases and 1 base respectively, with 11 bases between them. The CDR3 extends over 14 amino acids. CDR3 coding DNA: TGTGCCAGCAGCGGAGCACTTATTAACTATGGCTACACCTTC. It yields the protein CASSGALINYGYTF. The entire variable domain, with the rest obtained from reference TRBV5-4 and TRBJ1-2, is as follows: ETGVTQSPTHLIKTRGQQVTLRCSSQSGHNTVSWYQQALGQGPQFIFQYYREEENGRGNFPPRFSGLQFPNYSSELNVNALELDDSALYLCASSGALINYGYTFGSGTRLTVV.

Notes on this clonotype: A much more abundant neighbour one base away suggests this may be a read error. The V gene is TRBV24-1, the J gene TRBJ2-1, with 8 bases identical to TRBD1. The better agreement between TRBJ2-7 and the DNA end casts doubt on the J call. The CDR3 consists of 18 residues. Looked up from germline, CDR1 is KGHDR and CDR2 is SFDVKD. The CDR3 nucleotides read TGTGCCACCAGTGATTGGGGGGCAGGGGGCGATTGGGACAATGAGCAGTACTTC. As protein: CATSDWGAGGDWDNEQYF.

About this clonotype itself: A much larger clone is a single base away; this may be a read error. The chain links TRBV18 to TRBJ2-1, with D uncertain. V gave up 10 bases and J gave up 0 bases, with 13 bases separating them. The CDR3 spans 14 residues. Germline loops: CDR1 KGHSH, CDR2 LQKENI. CDR3 in amino acids: CAIRRVSSYNEQFF. In DNA, the CDR3 is TGTGCCATCCGACGGGTTAGCTCCTACAATGAGCAGTTCTTC. The entire variable domain, with the rest obtained from reference TRBV18 and TRBJ2-1, is as follows: NAGVMQNPRHLVRRRGQEARLRCSPMKGHSHVYWYRQLPEEGLKFMVYLQKENIIDESGMPKERFSAEFPKEGPSILRIQQVVRGDSAAYFCAIRRVSSYNEQFFGPGTRLTVL.

Ten or more counts support this clonotype. This chain uses TRBV30 with TRBJ2-7; unclear D gene. The CDR3 contains 14 residues. The V gene's germline CDR1 is GTSNPN and CDR2 SVGIG (reference sequence). V was shortened by 0 bases and J by 2 bases, with 11 bases between the two germline ends. CDR3 nucleotide sequence: TGTGCCTGGAGTGTGGCCTTGGCGGCCTACGAGCAGTACTTC. It specifies CAWSVALAAYEQYF.

This clonotype has at least ten counts. This chain uses TRBV20-1 with TRBJ2-7; 8 nucleotides agree with TRBD2. The CDR3 consists of 16 residues. Losses at the gene ends were 4 bases for V and 0 bases for J; bases not matched to a gene: 11. CDR1 and CDR2 from the germline V gene are DFQATT and SNEGSKA (reference sequence). DNA of the CDR3: TGCAGTGCTACCGGGACTAGACAACCGGGCTCCTACGAGCAGTACTTC. Protein: CSATGTRQPGSYEQYF.

This clonotype came up many times. This chain joins TRBV18 and TRBJ2-1; 11 nucleotides line up with TRBD2. The germline CDR1 and CDR2 sequences are KGHSH and LQKENI. This CDR3 is built from 15 residues. V lost 6 bases to trimming and J lost 4 bases; unmatched junction nucleotides: 5. The CDR3 reads CASSQTSGMYNEQFF. In DNA, the CDR3 is TGTGCCAGCTCCCAGACTAGCGGGATGTACAATGAGCAGTTCTTC.

The chain has TRBV30 and TRBJ2-7; 10 nucleotides align to TRBD1. This CDR3 spans 16 amino acids. Germline V gene lookup returns CDR1 GTSNPN and CDR2 SVGIG (reference sequence). After removal of 3 bases from V and 5 bases from J, the junction contained 13 bases not matched to a gene. The CDR3 loop is CAWSNFLRQGADEQYF. The CDR3, as DNA: TGTGCCTGGAGCAACTTCCTTCGACAGGGGGCGGACGAGCAGTACTTC.

The chain recombines TRBV19 with TRBJ2-5; 10 positions match TRBD2. Looked up from germline, CDR1 is LNHDA and CDR2 is SQIVND (reference sequence). V lost 3 bases, J lost 3 bases, and 4 bases stayed unmatched. This CDR3 is 15 amino acids long. The CDR3 nucleotides read TGTGCCAGTAGTATTTTAACTAGCGGGGAAGAGACCCAGTACTTC. Translation: CASSILTSGEETQYF.

In this sample, this clonotype turned up many times. The chain recombines TRBV18 with TRBJ1-6; D call uncertain. The CDR3 runs to 14 residues. The germline CDR1 and CDR2 sequences are KGHSH and LQKENI. The ends were cut back, 2 bases at V and 11 bases at J, with 13 bases in the middle. The CDR3 coding sequence is TGTGCCAGCTCACCATCGGCTGCGGGGACACCCCTCCACTTT. Protein product: CASSPSAAGTPLHF.

The genes are TRBV24-1 and TRBJ2-3; possible D gene TRBD1, 5 bases. Trimming stripped 0 bases from V and 5 bases from J, with 11 bases between. The length of the CDR3 is 15 residues. Germline V gives CDR1 KGHDR, CDR2 SFDVKD. CDR3 DNA: TGTGCCACCAGTGATTTGCAGGGCGGTCAAGATACGCAGTATTTT. Translating it yields CATSDLQGGQDTQYF.

The rearrangement uses TRBV19 and TRBJ2-7; the match to TRBD2 covers 7 bases. The V and J ends lost 5 bases and 3 bases, in that order; junction bases with no gene match: 10. The length of the CDR3 is 15 residues. Germline CDR1 and CDR2: LNHDA and SQIVND (reference sequence). DNA of the CDR3: TGTGCCAGTAGTTCCTCGAAGCGGGGAGGCTACGAGCAGTACTTC. Protein product: CASSSSKRGGYEQYF.

Only a few counts were recorded for this clonotype. The chain employs TRBV4-2 and TRBJ2-3; 9 bases are a match to TRBD2. There are 19 residues in the CDR3. Germline V gene sequence: CDR1 LGHNA, CDR2 YNFKEQ. The V segment lost 7 bases and the J segment 0 bases; nucleotides outside the gene matches: 17. The CDR3: CASKWASGALALSTDTQYF. CDR3 sequence (DNA): TGTGCCAGCAAGTGGGCTAGCGGGGCCCTCGCCCTTAGCACAGATACGCAGTATTTT.

In this sample, this clonotype turned up many times. The CDR3 spells CASSWTGVSYEQYF. CDR3 nucleotides: TGTGCCAGCAGCTGGACAGGGGTTTCCTACGAGCAGTACTTC. The rearrangement uses TRBV3-1 and TRBJ2-7; 9 nucleotides align to TRBD1. CDR3 length equals 14 residues. V trimming: 5 bases; J trimming: 1 base; junction bases outside the gene matches: 3. CDR1 LGHDT and CDR2 YNNKEL come from the germline V gene (reference sequence).